Given below is one TCR beta chain in context. The source of the sample is a study of blood T cell repertoires in COVID-19. At the level of the study: Samples representing acute and convalescent COVID-19 were sourced from the United States, Italy and Spain.

CDR1 and CDR2 from the germline V gene are WSHSY and SAAADI. CDR3 length equals 12 residues. V was shortened by 6 bases and J by 7 bases, with 12 bases between the two germline ends. The method was immunoSEQ multiplex PCR; TCRdb's version includes in-frame clones alone and lacks a portion of them. The table lists tens of thousands of clones, 80% to 90% of them singletons, with 6.5% to 9.5% in the top ten. The specimen sequenced was peripheral blood. The chain employs TRBV10-2 and TRBJ1-2; a possible D gene is TRBD1 (5 bases). The sequence came from a woman in her 70s with acute or convalescent COVID-19. The CDR3 DNA sequence: TGCGCCAGCAGCACAGGAGCCTCTGGCTACACCTTC. Translated: CASSTGASGYTF.